Listed below are T cell receptor beta chains from one sample, sequenced in a study of blood T cell repertoires in COVID-19. Data came from immunoSEQ multiplex PCR; TCRdb stores just in-frame clones and leaves some out. The data contain some 420,000 clones, 75% to 90% of them singletons. Sequenced material: PBMCs or T cells enriched from blood (not recorded which). All receptors derive from a man in his thirties or forties who had recovered from COVID-19. Each CDR3 is given with its conserved first and last residue. D genes are given only for firm matches. Expanded clones get a size class; other rows say once, few or many, or leave the size out.

V gene	J gene	D gene	clone size	CDR3 DNA	CDR3 protein
TRBV7-9	TRBJ2-7	TRBD1	.	TGTGCCAGCAGCTCCGTCTACGGGGACAGGGGCTACGAGCAGTACTTC	CASSSVYGDRGYEQYF
TRBV4-1	TRBJ1-1	TRBD1	.	TGCGCCAGCAGCCGAGCCGGGACAGCCGAAGCTTTCTTT	CASSRAGTAEAFF
TRBV7-9	TRBJ2-7	TRBD2	.	TGTGCCAGCAGCTTAGGGACCGGGACTAGCGGGAACGAGCAGTACTTC	CASSLGTGTSGNEQYF
TRBV28	TRBJ2-3	.	.	TGTGCCAGCAACGCGTTAAGGGGGTCATCGGCAGATACGCAGTATTTT	CASNALRGSSADTQYF
TRBV9	TRBJ1-6	.	.	TGTGCCAGCAGCTGGGCCCCCGACCCCGATTCACCCCTCCACTTT	CASSWAPDPDSPLHF
TRBV5-6	TRBJ1-2	.	.	TGTGCCAGCAGCGTGGACACAACCTATGGCTACACCTTC	CASSVDTTYGYTF
TRBV30	TRBJ1-4	.	.	TGTGCCTGGAGTGGAGACGGGGGGGATTTTGGGCTGTTTTTT	CAWSGDGGDFGLFF
TRBV12-5	TRBJ2-2	.	.	TGTGCTAGTGGTTTGGTGGCTCTGGGGGAGCTGTTTTTT	CASGLVALGELFF
TRBV12-5	TRBJ2-7	TRBD1	.	TGTGCTAGTGGTTTGGTACTCCCGGCAGGGGGTTCCGGCGAGCAGTACTTC	CASGLVLPAGGSGEQYF
TRBV4-1	TRBJ1-1	.	.	TGCGCCAGCAGCCAGACAGGTGTGAACACTGAAGCTTTCTTT	CASSQTGVNTEAFF
TRBV28	TRBJ1-1	TRBD1	.	TGTGCCAGCAGTTTACACCCCCCAGGGGGCTGGAAGGACACTGAAGCTTTCTTT	CASSLHPPGGWKDTEAFF
TRBV28	TRBJ2-3	TRBD1	.	TGTGCCAGCGATACGACAGGGGACCTAGATACGCAGTATTTT	CASDTTGDLDTQYF
TRBV12-5	TRBJ2-1	TRBD2	.	TGTGCTAGTACCGGACTAGCGGGAACGTACAATGAGCAGTTCTTC	CASTGLAGTYNEQFF
TRBV19	TRBJ2-7	.	few	TGTGCCAGTAGTAATCCCCGGGGGACGGGGTACGAGCAGTACTTC	CASSNPRGTGYEQYF
TRBV4-2	TRBJ2-7	.	.	TGTGCCAGCAGCCAAGATGTTCGGTACGAGCAGTACTTC	CASSQDVRYEQYF
TRBV4-1	TRBJ2-7	.	.	TGCGCCAGCAGCCAGGGAGAGGCCTACGAGCAGTACTTC	CASSQGEAYEQYF
TRBV6-5	TRBJ1-1	.	.	TGTGCCAGCAGTTCCCCCGGGAGCTATTTGAGAACTGAAGCTTTCTTT	CASSSPGSYLRTEAFF
TRBV7-2	TRBJ1-4	.	.	TGTGCCAGCAGCTTACAGGGTTTGGGTGAAAAACTGTTTTTT	CASSLQGLGEKLFF
TRBV2	TRBJ2-3	.	.	TGTGCCAGTGGGAGTGCCTCAGATACGCAGTATTTT	CASGSASDTQYF
TRBV28	TRBJ1-2	.	.	TGTGCCAGCAACCAGGGTCTCTATGGCTACACCTTC	CASNQGLYGYTF
TRBV28	TRBJ2-5	TRBD2	.	TGTGCCAGCAGTTTCCAACTCAGACTAGCGGGAGTTGATGAGACCCAGTACTTC	CASSFQLRLAGVDETQYF
TRBV6-1	TRBJ2-7	TRBD1	once	TGTGCCAGCAGTGAATCAGCCGACAGGGGGCGCGTGAACTTC	CASSESADRGRVNF
TRBV3-1/TRBV3-2	TRBJ2-5	TRBD2	.	TGTGCCAGCAGCCAAGGATTTAGCGGGAGAGCAGCGGCAGAGACCCAGTACTTC	CASSQGFSGRAAAETQYF
TRBV27	TRBJ1-2	TRBD1	.	TGTGCCAGCAGTCCCGACAGGGGCACGTATGGCTACACCTTC	CASSPDRGTYGYTF
TRBV3-1/TRBV3-2	TRBJ1-1	.	.	TGTGCCAGCAGCCAAGGGGCCCTGATCGCTTTCTTT	CASSQGALIAFF
TRBV28	TRBJ1-4	.	.	TGTGCCAGCAAATCCGGACAGCCTAATGAAAAACTGTTTTTT	CASKSGQPNEKLFF
TRBV21-1	TRBJ2-1	.	.	TGTGCCAGCAGCAAAGTGTGCCCAGCGGGAGGGTGTGAGCAGTTCTTC	CASSKVCPAGGCEQFF
TRBV28	TRBJ1-3	.	.	TGTGCCAGCAGTTTCTCTAGACAGCACTCTGGAAACACCATATATTTT	CASSFSRQHSGNTIYF
TRBV2	TRBJ1-1	.	.	TGTGCCAGCAACACAGAGATGAACACTGAAGCTTTCTTT	CASNTEMNTEAFF
TRBV5-1	TRBJ2-1	TRBD1	once	TGCGCCAGCAGCTTCATCGCAGGGGGAAGTGGCAATGAGCAGTTCTTC	CASSFIAGGSGNEQFF
TRBV9	TRBJ2-1	TRBD2	.	TGTGCCAGCAGCGTAGTGGGACTAGCGGGAGTTACCACTGAGCAGTTCTTC	CASSVVGLAGVTTEQFF
TRBV7-2	TRBJ1-4	TRBD1	.	TGTGCCAGCAGCAACAGGGGAGGCAATGAAAAACTGTTTTTT	CASSNRGGNEKLFF
TRBV28	TRBJ2-3	TRBD2	.	TGTGCCAGCAGGGCGTACCGCGGGGGACCCGGGACAGATACGCAGTATTTT	CASRAYRGGPGTDTQYF
TRBV4-2	TRBJ2-3	.	once	TGTGCCAGCAGCCAAGCAGAGCGAACCAGCACAGATACGCAGTATTTT	CASSQAERTSTDTQYF
TRBV3-1/TRBV3-2	TRBJ1-1	.	.	TGTGCCAGCACCCCGACAGGGAACACTGAAGCTTTCTTT	CASTPTGNTEAFF
TRBV7-9	TRBJ2-2	TRBD2	.	TGTGCCAGCAGCTTAGTGGCAGCGGGAGGCCTCGGGACCGGGGAGCTGTTTTTT	CASSLVAAGGLGTGELFF
TRBV14	TRBJ1-1	.	.	TGTGCCAGCAGCCGGACAGTGAACACTGAAGCTTTCTTT	CASSRTVNTEAFF
TRBV28	TRBJ2-7	TRBD1	.	TGTGCCAGCTCTGGACAGGGGGCATCGTTTGCTAGGGAGCAGTACTTC	CASSGQGASFAREQYF
TRBV6-5	TRBJ1-1	TRBD1	.	TGTGCCAGCAGTTTAACAGGGGGCGGTGACACTGAAGCTTTCTTT	CASSLTGGGDTEAFF
TRBV7-6	TRBJ2-7	TRBD1	.	TGTGCCAGCAGCAGAACCGGGACAGGATTCTACGAGCAGTACTTC	CASSRTGTGFYEQYF
TRBV24-1	TRBJ2-6	.	.	TGTGCCACCAGTGATCCCTCCCTGAGCTCTGGGGCCAACGTCCTGACTTTC	CATSDPSLSSGANVLTF
TRBV19	TRBJ2-7	.	.	TGTGCCAGTAGTATTGGGGCCGTCCTGGGGGAGCAGTACTTC	CASSIGAVLGEQYF
TRBV28	TRBJ2-4	.	once	TGTGCCAGCCGCGGGCAGGGGTTGAACATTCAGTACTTC	CASRGQGLNIQYF
TRBV5-1	TRBJ2-1	TRBD2	.	TGCGCCAGCAGCCCCGTTACTAGCGGGAGATGGGATGAGCAGTTCTTC	CASSPVTSGRWDEQFF
TRBV28	TRBJ2-1	TRBD2	.	TGTGCCAGCAGTTCCCTTCGGACTAGCGGGAGGTTATATGAGCAGTTCTTC	CASSSLRTSGRLYEQFF
TRBV28	TRBJ2-3	.	.	TGTGCCAGCAGTTTGCCCCGGGGTAGCACAGATACGCAGTATTTT	CASSLPRGSTDTQYF
TRBV4-1	TRBJ1-5	.	.	TGCGCCAGCAGCCAAGCTGGAACAGATAGCAATCAGCCCCAGCATTTT	CASSQAGTDSNQPQHF